Below, one T cell receptor (beta chain) is given with its context. No antigen is known for it. Indicated time point: healthy volunteer bleed at 2 weeks. The authors extracted total RNA from unfractionated whole blood. Individual cDNA molecules received unique molecular identifiers in the library. TCRdb independently ran MiXCR on the RACE reads; one entry per CDR3 protein. The data contain around 130,000 distinct CDR3 sequences, roughly 9.5% of them seen just once; the ten biggest clones take up 1.5% to 2%. The data were obtained in a study of human T cells and chemical hapten exposure. V was trimmed by 5 bases and J by 6 bases, leaving 17 bases between them. CDR3 length: 15 amino acids. General study points: No change in TCRs above 1 in 1000 frequency was produced by DPC sensitization.

The chain combines TRBV12-3 or TRBV12-4 with TRBJ1-5; D remains unclear. Sequenced input: whole blood. This TCR came from a male donor in good health. Some clones in this sample may be carry-over from other donors' samples. This CDR3 is CASSPPGEGFQPQHF. Here the CDR3 DNA reads TGTGCCAGCAGTCCCCCCGGGGAGGGCTTTCAGCCCCAGCATTTT.